Following are 26 T cell receptor beta chains from one sample sequenced in a study of blood T cell repertoires in COVID-19. Data came from immunoSEQ multiplex PCR; TCRdb stores just in-frame clones and leaves some out. The sample shows some 360,000 clones, roughly 86% of them seen only once. Source material: PBMCs or T cells enriched from blood (not recorded which). The source of these receptors is a woman aged 30 to 39 who had been exposed to COVID-19.

The chain combines TRBV4-2 with TRBJ2-7; the match to TRBD1 covers 7 bases. The CDR3 spans 16 residues. V lost 0 bases, J lost 2 bases, and 7 bases stayed unmatched. Per the germline V gene, CDR1 is LGHNA and CDR2 is YNFKEQ. The CDR3 DNA follows: TGTGCCAGCAGCCAAGATCTGGGACAGCTGACCTACGAGCAGTACTTC. Translated, it gives CASSQDLGQLTYEQYF.

This chain joins TRBV19 and TRBJ1-5, with a possible D match to TRBD1 (5 bases). Trimming removed 5 bases from V and 4 bases from J, with 15 bases in between. The CDR3 extends over 15 amino acids. Germline V CDR1 and CDR2: LNHDA, SQIVND (reference sequence). CDR3 region: CASSHLDSKNQPQHF. CDR3 bases: TGTGCCAGTAGTCACCTCGACAGTAAAAATCAGCCCCAGCATTTT.

This rearrangement joins TRBV11-3 to TRBJ2-3, with 10 bases aligning to TRBD2. The V gene end was trimmed by 1 base and the J gene end by 14 bases; junction bases not matched to a gene: 15. Germline V lookup: CDR1 SGHNT, CDR2 YENEEA. The length of the CDR3 is 16 residues. The chain's CDR3 is CASSLVGAVLAGMMYF. The CDR3 DNA sequence: TGTGCCAGCAGCTTAGTCGGGGCGGTACTAGCGGGAATGATGTATTTT. Filled out from reference TRBV11-3 and TRBJ2-3, the complete variable domain reads EAGVVQSPRYKIIEKKQPVAFWCNPISGHNTLYWYLQNLGQGPELLIRYENEEAVDDSQLPKDRFSAERLKGVDSTLKIQPAELGDSAVYLCASSLVGAVLAGMMYFGPGTRLTVL.

This clone was seen a handful of times. This chain uses TRBV7-6 with TRBJ2-7, with TRBD2 identical over 7 bases. The junction had 3 bases not matched to a gene; V was cut back by 5 bases and J by 2 bases. The germline V gene has CDR1 SGHVS and CDR2 FNYEAQ. The length of the CDR3 is 13 residues. The CDR3 sequence is CASSRGLAYEQYF. Written as DNA, the CDR3 is TGTGCCAGCAGCCGCGGACTAGCCTACGAGCAGTACTTC. Using reference TRBV7-6 and TRBJ2-7 for the parts outside the CDR3, the full variable domain is GAGVSQSPRYKVTKRGQDVALRCDPISGHVSLYWYRQALGQGPEFLTYFNYEAQQDKSGLPNDRFSAERPEGSISTLTIQRTEQRDSAMYRCASSRGLAYEQYFGPGTRLTVT.

The CDR3 DNA follows: TGTGCCAGCACCGACCCCAGGGGCTCTGGAAACACCATATATTTT. Protein product: CASTDPRGSGNTIYF. The genes are TRBV28 and TRBJ1-3; perhaps TRBD1 as D (6 bases). From germline, CDR1 is MDHEN and CDR2 SYDVKM. Trimming pared 7 bases from V and 0 bases from J, leaving 13 bases between. This CDR3 is built from 15 residues.

The chain combines TRBV27 with TRBJ1-6; D remains unclear. V was pared by 2 bases and J by 4 bases, with 6 bases between. Germline V gene data show CDR1 as MNHEY and CDR2 as SMNVEV (reference sequence). The CDR3 is 14 residues long. CDR3 coding DNA: TGTGCCAGCAGTTTAAGTCAGTATAATTCACCCCTCCACTTT. Translating it yields CASSLSQYNSPLHF.

V is TRBV27 and J is TRBJ2-5; TRBD1 aligns across 9 bases. The CDR3 has 16 residues. V lost 4 bases and J lost 2; bases outside the gene matches: 8. CDR1 is MNHEY and CDR2 is SMNVEV in the germline V gene (reference sequence). The DNA of the CDR3 is TGTGCCAGCAGTTCTTCCGGGACAGGGCAACAAGAGACCCAGTACTTC. Translating it yields CASSSSGTGQQETQYF.

This chain links TRBV3-1 (or the pseudogene TRBV3-2) with TRBJ2-7; a possible D gene is TRBD2 (5 bases). The CDR3 is 14 residues long. CDR1 is LGHDT and CDR2 is YNNKEL in the germline V gene (reference sequence). V lost 1 base and J 7 bases, leaving 14 bases between the germline ends. CDR3 in amino acids: CASSQGPATGEQYF. The CDR3 coding sequence is TGTGCCAGCAGCCAAGGTCCCGCAACGGGGGAGCAGTACTTC.

The chain couples TRBV4-2 to TRBJ2-1; TRBD2 matches at 7 bases. Losses at the gene ends were 1 base for V and 7 bases for J; bases not matched to a gene: 10. Germline CDR1 is LGHNA and CDR2 is YNFKEQ. The CDR3 runs to 16 residues. The DNA of the CDR3 is TGTGCCAGCAGCCAAGTCCGCGGGAGTGGTGGGAATGAGCAGTTCTTC. The encoded protein is CASSQVRGSGGNEQFF.

The chain is built from TRBV28 and TRBJ2-7, with D unresolved. The CDR3 is 13 residues long. V was clipped by 7 bases and J by 1 base, with 11 bases between them. From germline, CDR1 is MDHEN and CDR2 SYDVKM. The CDR3: CASILSGSYEQYF. The CDR3 DNA follows: TGTGCCAGCATCCTTTCCGGGTCCTACGAGCAGTACTTC.

The CDR3 spells CASSIHRTGANEKLFF. The CDR3 DNA sequence: TGTGCCAGTAGTATTCATCGGACAGGGGCTAATGAAAAACTGTTTTTT. The genes are TRBV19 and TRBJ1-4; 9 bases line up with TRBD1. Germline CDR1 and CDR2: LNHDA and SQIVND (reference sequence). The CDR3 is 16 amino acids. The V segment lost 3 bases and the J segment 3 bases; nucleotides outside the gene matches: 5.

The J gene is TRBJ1-2, the V gene TRBV27, with D possibly TRBD1 on 5 matching bases. Germline V gene lookup returns CDR1 MNHEY and CDR2 SMNVEV (reference sequence). This CDR3 is built from 15 residues. Between the trimmed V and J ends, which lost 6 bases and 0 bases, there was a span of 14 bases. As DNA, the CDR3 is TGTGCCAGCAGGCCTACCGGGACTGCTAACTATGGCTACACCTTC. Amino acid sequence: CASRPTGTANYGYTF.

The chain couples TRBV30 to TRBJ1-2, with D possibly TRBD1 on 6 matching bases. The CDR3 sequence is 13 residues long. From germline, CDR1 is GTSNPN and CDR2 SVGIG (reference sequence). V was trimmed by 6 bases and J by 5 bases, leaving 16 bases between them. The DNA of the CDR3 is TGTGCCTGTGAAGGGGGGGCGCGGTATGGCTACACCTTC. Its translation: CACEGGARYGYTF.

The chain employs TRBV10-1 and TRBJ2-1; TRBD2 matches at 8 bases. This CDR3 contains 13 residues. With 7 bases clipped from V and 6 bases from J, the junction kept 5 bases outside the gene matches. From germline, CDR1 is WNHNN and CDR2 SYGVQD (reference sequence). The CDR3 DNA reads TGCGCCAGCAAGGCGGGGGGAGGCAATGAGCAGTTCTTC. It codes for CASKAGGGNEQFF.

CDR3 sequence reads: CASSFSGGKDGELFF. The CDR3 DNA is TGTGCCAGCAGCTTTTCCGGGGGAAAGGACGGGGAGCTGTTTTTT. The V call is TRBV7-9, the J call TRBJ2-2, with D perhaps TRBD2 (6 bases). V shed 3 bases and J shed 7 bases, with 15 bases lying between them. This CDR3 has 15 residues. Germline V gene lookup returns CDR1 SEHNR and CDR2 FQNEAQ (reference sequence).

In this sample, this clone turned up once. The genes are TRBV6-5 and TRBJ2-3; a possible D gene is TRBD1 (6 bases). The germline V gene encodes CDR1 MNHEY and CDR2 SVGAGI. This CDR3 comprises 14 residues. Trimming cost V 6 bases and J 3 bases, with 13 bases left between them. Here the CDR3 DNA reads TGTGCCAGCAGCTCACAGGGTCGGACAGATACGCAGTATTTT. Its translation is CASSSQGRTDTQYF.

This sequence joins TRBV19 and TRBJ1-2, with D perhaps matching TRBD1 (5 bases). In germline, CDR1 is LNHDA, CDR2 SQIVND (reference sequence). V shed 0 bases and J shed 4 bases, with 6 bases lying between them. The CDR3 contains 13 residues. The CDR3 DNA sequence: TGTGCCAGTAGTATAGACGACAGCTATGGCTACACCTTC. Encoded protein: CASSIDDSYGYTF.

This sequence joins TRBV28 and TRBJ2-1, with D possibly TRBD1 on 6 matching bases. CDR3 length equals 14 residues. V lost 5 bases and J lost 8, with 16 bases in between. Germline assignment: CDR1 MDHEN and CDR2 SYDVKM. The CDR3: CASSQASGAHEQFF. In nucleotides, the CDR3 is TGTGCCAGCAGTCAGGCTTCAGGGGCCCATGAGCAGTTCTTC. Filled out from reference TRBV28 and TRBJ2-1, the complete variable domain reads DVKVTQSSRYLVKRTGEKVFLECVQDMDHENMFWYRQDPGLGLRLIYFSYDVKMKEKGDIPEGYSVSREKKERFSLILESASTNQTSMYLCASSQASGAHEQFFGPGTRLTVL.

The chain has TRBV6-6 and TRBJ1-5; TRBD1 agrees at 8 bases. The junction had 11 bases not matched to a gene; V was cut back by 5 bases and J by 2 bases. Germline V lookup: CDR1 MNHNY, CDR2 SVGAGI (reference sequence). This CDR3 is built from 17 residues. This CDR3 is CASSPQGAGAGNQPQHF. The CDR3 DNA reads TGTGCCAGCAGTCCTCAGGGGGCTGGGGCGGGCAATCAGCCCCAGCATTTT.

V usage is TRBV30 and J usage is TRBJ2-1; 8 bases fit TRBD2. V trimming: 6 bases; J trimming: 0 bases; junction bases outside the gene matches: 7. The CDR3 consists of 15 residues. Germline V gene data show CDR1 as GTSNPN and CDR2 as SVGIG (reference sequence). In DNA form, the CDR3 reads TGTGCCTGCAACGCCCTAGCGGGCTCCTACAATGAGCAGTTCTTC. Amino acids: CACNALAGSYNEQFF.

V and J are TRBV9 and TRBJ1-3; TRBD1 is a possible D gene (5 bases). The CDR3 has 15 amino acids. Trimming left V 6 bases short and J 4 bases short, with 17 bases between. The germline CDR1 and CDR2 sequences are SGDLS and YYNGEE. The CDR3 DNA reads as TGTGCCAGCACCCCCGTACGGGAGGGGGGAAACACCATATATTTT. It specifies CASTPVREGGNTIYF.

J is TRBJ1-4 and V is TRBV27, with D possibly matching TRBD1 (5 bases). Germline values: CDR1 MNHEY, CDR2 SMNVEV (reference sequence). Trimming took 3 bases from V and 7 from J, leaving 15 bases between them. CDR3 length: 15 amino acids. CDR3 loop: CASSFLGRMSEKLFF. The CDR3, as DNA: TGTGCCAGCAGTTTCCTGGGGCGGATGAGTGAAAAACTGTTTTTT.

The rearrangement links TRBV6-5 to TRBJ1-2, with D unclear. CDR3 size: 12 residues. Trimming left V 6 bases short and J 6 bases short, with 11 bases between. Germline V CDR1 and CDR2: MNHEY, SVGAGI. CDR3 loop: CASRRDGDGYTF. The CDR3 DNA sequence: TGTGCCAGCAGGAGGGATGGTGATGGCTACACCTTC.

The V call is TRBV2, the J call TRBJ1-1; TRBD1 matches at 9 bases. After removal of 3 bases from V and 4 bases from J, the junction contained 9 bases not matched to a gene. Germline values: CDR1 SNHLY, CDR2 FYNNEI. This CDR3 spans 16 amino acids. This CDR3 is CASSDQTGGFGTEAFF. In DNA, the CDR3 is TGTGCCAGCAGTGACCAGACAGGGGGGTTCGGCACTGAAGCTTTCTTT.

The genes are TRBV27 and TRBJ2-1; TRBD2 matches 7 bases. The germline CDR1 and CDR2 sequences are MNHEY and SMNVEV (reference sequence). Trimming cost V 5 bases and J 0 bases; bases outside gene matches: 13. The CDR3 is made up of 18 amino acids. In nucleotides, the CDR3 is TGTGCCAGCAGTCCTCCACCCAGACTAGCTACCTCCTACAATGAGCAGTTCTTC. Translated, it gives CASSPPPRLATSYNEQFF.

This clone was observed a single time. The J gene is TRBJ2-1, the V gene TRBV28, with D tentatively TRBD1 (6 bases). The CDR3 runs 13 residues. Looked up from germline, CDR1 is MDHEN and CDR2 is SYDVKM. Between the trimmed V and J ends, which lost 6 bases and 4 bases, there was a span of 10 bases. CDR3 loop: CASRRTVYNEQFF. The CDR3, as DNA: TGTGCCAGCAGGCGGACAGTTTACAATGAGCAGTTCTTC.